The sequence of this T cell receptor (beta chain) was determined in a study of T cells in placental villitis. About the study as a whole: The study tested an allograft-versus-infection hypothesis by comparing placental TCR-beta repertoires in villitis of unknown etiology, unaffected controls matched for gestational age, and infectious villitis. What the research found in general, with its limitations: Sequencing bulk tissue made it impossible to distinguish helper, regulatory or cytotoxic T cells or to tell maternal from fetal T cells, and the approach excluded gamma-delta receptors. CMV-specific clone frequencies were higher in infectious CMV cases than in villitis of unknown etiology (roughly 0.011 vs 0.001), which did not differ from controls. Small amounts of decidua were contained in the paraffin blocks, so some of the captured T cells, especially in controls, may have been decidual rather than villous infiltrates.

The immunoSEQ v4 bias-controlled multiplex PCR assay, performed blinded to group allocation, was used to amplify TCR-beta CDR3 regions from genomic DNA. To estimate the quantities of nucleated cells and T cells in each sample, reference gene primers were added alongside the TCR-beta primers. Sequencing of the libraries was performed on an Illumina MiSeq with a 100-cycle paired-end protocol. The source study handled its data this way. Diversity and richness were calculated in immunoSEQ Analyzer software, with richness determined by iChao1 and clonality derived from Pielou evenness and Shannon diversity (0-1, with higher values meaning less diverse). Using confidence 3 and substitution 2, CDR3 amino acid sequences together with their V/J genes were queried against VDJdb for CMV, EBV and influenza A specificities. The Morisita-Horn index was used to assess how much TCR-beta amino acid clonotypes overlapped between the villitis of unknown etiology, infectious villitis and control repertoires. The table comes from immuneACCESS by way of TCRdb, which keeps in-frame sequences with V and J called. Part of the clones is missing from these tables; in studies checked, under half for an unresolved V gene and the rest for unknown reasons. V, J and clone size were drawn from that table, and D and trimming were deduced from the DNA. Counted in this sample were some 6,200 clones; 78% of them appeared once. The ten largest clones add up to more than 7.5% of the sample.

The CDR3 contains 15 residues, cysteine and phenylalanine counted. Only the CDR3 part of the read is kept: 45 bases, read in frame from the first base. The germline V gene encodes CDR1 MNHEY and CDR2 SMNVEV (reference sequence). V sheds 5 bases and J sheds 1 base, leaving 13 bases between their ends. With regard to this clone: The specificity of this receptor is unknown. No quality values exist for individual bases; no much larger clone is one base distant.

Five infectious villitis placentae were included, four with confirmed cytomegalovirus and one with Toxoplasma gondii, and were not matched to other groups. In the infectious villitis group, the mothers were found to be younger and to have smaller fetuses, and preterm delivery or intrauterine demise was recorded in a couple of cases. Placentae were collected after delivery and examined grossly and histologically before archival tissue was selected. Five 10-micron scrolls were cut from each FFPE block, and DNA was isolated using the AllPrep DNA/RNA FFPE Tissue kit. NanoDrop was used to check DNA concentration and purity, while a Bioanalyzer was used to assess RNA quality.

The sequence links TRBV27 to TRBJ2-3; the D segment could be TRBD1, given 5 matching bases. The sequencing sample was made of placental tissue containing maternal and fetal cells. The receptor was derived from a human patient with infectious villitis; the placental T cells may come from both mother and fetus. CDR3 loop: CASSPNLQGTDTQYF. Read as DNA, the sequence is TGTGCCAGCAGTCCTAACTTACAGGGCACAGATACGCAGTATTTT.